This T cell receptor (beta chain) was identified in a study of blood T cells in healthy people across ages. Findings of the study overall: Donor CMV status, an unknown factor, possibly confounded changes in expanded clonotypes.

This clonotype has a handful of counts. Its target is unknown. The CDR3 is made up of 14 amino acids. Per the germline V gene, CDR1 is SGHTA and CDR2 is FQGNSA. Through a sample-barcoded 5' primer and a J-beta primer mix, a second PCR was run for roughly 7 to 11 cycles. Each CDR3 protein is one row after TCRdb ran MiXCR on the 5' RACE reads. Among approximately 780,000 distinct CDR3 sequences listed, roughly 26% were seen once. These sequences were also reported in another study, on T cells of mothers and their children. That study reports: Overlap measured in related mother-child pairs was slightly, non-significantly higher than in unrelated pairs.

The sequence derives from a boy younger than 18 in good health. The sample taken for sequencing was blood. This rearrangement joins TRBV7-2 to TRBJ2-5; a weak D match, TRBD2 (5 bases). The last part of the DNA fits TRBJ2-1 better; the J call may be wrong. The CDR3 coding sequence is TGTGCCAGCAGCTACCCTAGCAGCCCCAATGAGCAGTTCTTC. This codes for CASSYPSSPNEQFF.